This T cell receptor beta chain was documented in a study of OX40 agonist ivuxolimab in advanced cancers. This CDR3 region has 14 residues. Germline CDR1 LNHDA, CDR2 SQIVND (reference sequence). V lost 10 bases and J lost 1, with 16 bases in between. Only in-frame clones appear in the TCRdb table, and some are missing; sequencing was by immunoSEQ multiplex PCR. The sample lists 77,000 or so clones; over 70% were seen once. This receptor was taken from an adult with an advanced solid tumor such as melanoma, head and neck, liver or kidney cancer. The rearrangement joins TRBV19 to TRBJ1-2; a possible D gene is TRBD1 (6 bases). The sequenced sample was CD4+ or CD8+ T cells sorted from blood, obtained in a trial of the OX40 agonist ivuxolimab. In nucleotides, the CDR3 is TGTGCCACATCCGGGACACGGGGTAACTATGGCTACACCTTC. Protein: CATSGTRGNYGYTF.